This T cell receptor beta chain was captured by sequencing in a study of cytomegalovirus exposure and HLA in healthy donors. PCR was performed using 60 Vbeta and 13 Jbeta primers. TCRdb keeps only in-frame clones here, not all; method: immunoSEQ multiplex PCR. This sample yields approximately 120,000 clones, of which approximately 78% are seen a single time; 1.1% belongs to the top ten. Looked up from germline, CDR1 is SGHNT and CDR2 is YYREEE (reference sequence). This CDR3 is 13 amino acids long. The V end lost 4 bases, the J end lost 7 bases, and 12 bases lay between the germline ends. The TCR comes from a woman aged 25 to 45 in good health and CMV-seronegative. The V gene is TRBV5-4, the J gene TRBJ2-1; D is possibly TRBD2 (5 bases). The sequencing input was PBMCs. The CDR3 nucleotides read TGTGCCAGCAGCGGGAGAGAGCTGAATGAGCAGTTCTTC. Protein product: CASSGRELNEQFF.